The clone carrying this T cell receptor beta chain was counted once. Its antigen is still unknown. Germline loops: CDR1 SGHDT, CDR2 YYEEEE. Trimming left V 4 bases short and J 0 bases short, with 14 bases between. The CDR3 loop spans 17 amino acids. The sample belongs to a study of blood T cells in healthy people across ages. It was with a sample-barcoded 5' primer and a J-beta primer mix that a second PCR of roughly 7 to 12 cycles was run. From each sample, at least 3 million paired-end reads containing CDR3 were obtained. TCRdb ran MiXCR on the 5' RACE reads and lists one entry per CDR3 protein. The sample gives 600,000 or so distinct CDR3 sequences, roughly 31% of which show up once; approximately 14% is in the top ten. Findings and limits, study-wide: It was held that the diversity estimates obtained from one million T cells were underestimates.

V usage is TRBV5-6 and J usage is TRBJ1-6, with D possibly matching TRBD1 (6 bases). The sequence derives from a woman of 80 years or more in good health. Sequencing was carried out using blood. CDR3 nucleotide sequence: TGTGCCAGCAGCCCGATAGGACAGAGCTCCTATAATTCACCCCTCCACTTT. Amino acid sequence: CASSPIGQSSYNSPLHF.